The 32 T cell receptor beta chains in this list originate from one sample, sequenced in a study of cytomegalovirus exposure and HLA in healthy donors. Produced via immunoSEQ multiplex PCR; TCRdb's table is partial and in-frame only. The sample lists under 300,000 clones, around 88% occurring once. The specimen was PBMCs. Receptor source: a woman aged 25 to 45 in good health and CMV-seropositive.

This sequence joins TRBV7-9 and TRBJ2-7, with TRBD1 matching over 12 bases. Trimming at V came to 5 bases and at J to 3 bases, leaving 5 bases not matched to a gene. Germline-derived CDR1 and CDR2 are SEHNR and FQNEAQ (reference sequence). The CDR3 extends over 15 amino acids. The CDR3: CASSPRDRGHYEQYF. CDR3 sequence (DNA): TGTGCCAGCAGCCCCCGGGACAGGGGGCACTACGAGCAGTACTTC.

CDR3 sequence: CASSVTGLIGEQYF. CDR3 DNA sequence: TGTGCCAGCAGTGTGACAGGGCTGATTGGCGAGCAGTACTTC. This sequence joins TRBV2 and TRBJ2-7; 7 nucleotides line up with TRBD1. Germline values: CDR1 SNHLY, CDR2 FYNNEI. CDR3 size: 14 residues. Unmatched junction bases numbered 9, after V lost 4 bases and J lost 6 bases.

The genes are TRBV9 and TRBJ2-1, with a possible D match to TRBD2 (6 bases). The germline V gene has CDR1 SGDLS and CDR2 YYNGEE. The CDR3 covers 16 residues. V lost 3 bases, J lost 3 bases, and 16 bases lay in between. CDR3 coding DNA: TGTGCCAGCAGCGGCTTTACTAGCTCCCACTACAATGAGCAGTTCTTC. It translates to CASSGFTSSHYNEQFF.

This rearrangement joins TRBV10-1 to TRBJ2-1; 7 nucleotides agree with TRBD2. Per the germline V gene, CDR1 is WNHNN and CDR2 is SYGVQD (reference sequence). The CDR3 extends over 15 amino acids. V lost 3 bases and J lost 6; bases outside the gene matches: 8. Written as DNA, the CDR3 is TGCGCCAGCAGTGAAGTGGCGGGAGTTGGCAATGAGCAGTTCTTC. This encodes CASSEVAGVGNEQFF.

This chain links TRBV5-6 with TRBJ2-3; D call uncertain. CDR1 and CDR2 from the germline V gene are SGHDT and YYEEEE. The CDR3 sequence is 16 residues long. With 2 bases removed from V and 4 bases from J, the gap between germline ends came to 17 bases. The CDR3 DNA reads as TGTGCCAGCAGCTTCGCTTTTGATGTCCGGTCAGATACGCAGTATTTT. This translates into CASSFAFDVRSDTQYF.

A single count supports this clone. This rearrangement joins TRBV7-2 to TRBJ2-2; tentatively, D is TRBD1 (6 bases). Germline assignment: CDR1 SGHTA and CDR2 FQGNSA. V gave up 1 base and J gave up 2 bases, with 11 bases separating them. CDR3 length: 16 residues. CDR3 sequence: CASSLEIQGNTGELFF. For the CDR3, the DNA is TGTGCCAGCAGCTTAGAGATACAGGGTAACACCGGGGAGCTGTTTTTT. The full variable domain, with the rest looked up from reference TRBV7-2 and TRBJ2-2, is GAGVSQSPSNKVTEKGKDVELRCDPISGHTALYWYRQSLGQGLEFLIYFQGNSAPDKSGLPSDRFSAERTGGSVSTLTIQRTQQEDSAVYLCASSLEIQGNTGELFFGEGSRLTVL.

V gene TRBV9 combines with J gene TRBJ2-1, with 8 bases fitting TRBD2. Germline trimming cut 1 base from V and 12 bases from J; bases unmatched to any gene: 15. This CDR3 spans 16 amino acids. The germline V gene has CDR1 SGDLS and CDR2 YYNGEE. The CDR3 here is CASSVLRAGVPHGQFF. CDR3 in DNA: TGTGCCAGCAGCGTACTCCGAGCGGGAGTCCCCCACGGGCAGTTCTTC. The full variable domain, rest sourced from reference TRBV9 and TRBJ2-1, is DSGVTQTPKHLITATGQRVTLRCSPRSGDLSVYWYQQSLDQGLQFLIQYYNGEERAKGNILERFSAQQFPDLHSELNLSSLELGDSALYFCASSVLRAGVPHGQFFGPGTRLTVL.

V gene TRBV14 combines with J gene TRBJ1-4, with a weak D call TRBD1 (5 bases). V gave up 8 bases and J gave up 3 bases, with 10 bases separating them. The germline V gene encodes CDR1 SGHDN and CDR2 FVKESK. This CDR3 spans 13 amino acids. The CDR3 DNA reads TGTGCCAGCGGGGCAGGGCCTAATGAAAAACTGTTTTTT. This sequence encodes CASGAGPNEKLFF.

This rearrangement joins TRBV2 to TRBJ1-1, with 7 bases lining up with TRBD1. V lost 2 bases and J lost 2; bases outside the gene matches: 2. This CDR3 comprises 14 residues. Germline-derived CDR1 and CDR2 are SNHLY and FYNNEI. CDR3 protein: CASSERTGNTEAFF. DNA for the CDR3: TGTGCCAGCAGTGAAAGGACAGGAAACACTGAAGCTTTCTTT.

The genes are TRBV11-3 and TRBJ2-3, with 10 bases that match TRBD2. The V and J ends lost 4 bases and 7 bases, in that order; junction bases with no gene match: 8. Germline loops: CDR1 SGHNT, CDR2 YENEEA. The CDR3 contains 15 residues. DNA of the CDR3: TGTGCCAGCAGCTCCACTAGCGGGACTTTGAATACGCAGTATTTT. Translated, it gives CASSSTSGTLNTQYF.

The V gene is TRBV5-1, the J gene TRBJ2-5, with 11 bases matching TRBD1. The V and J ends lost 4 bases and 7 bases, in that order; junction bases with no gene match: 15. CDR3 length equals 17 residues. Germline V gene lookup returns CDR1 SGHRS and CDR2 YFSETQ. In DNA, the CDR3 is TGCGCCAGCAGCGCGAGATCCGGGACAGGGGGGACGGGGACCCAGTACTTC. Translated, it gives CASSARSGTGGTGTQYF. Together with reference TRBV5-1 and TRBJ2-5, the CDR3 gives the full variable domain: KAGVTQTPRYLIKTRGQQVTLSCSPISGHRSVSWYQQTPGQGLQFLFEYFSETQRNKGNFPGRFSGRQFSNSRSEMNVSTLELGDSALYLCASSARSGTGGTGTQYFGPGTRLLVL.

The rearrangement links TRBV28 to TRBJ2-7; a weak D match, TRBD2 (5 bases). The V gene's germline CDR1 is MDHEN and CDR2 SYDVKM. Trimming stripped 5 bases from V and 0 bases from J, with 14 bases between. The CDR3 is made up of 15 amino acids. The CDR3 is CASSRTLWSSYEQYF. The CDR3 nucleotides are TGTGCCAGCAGTCGGACTCTCTGGAGCTCCTACGAGCAGTACTTC. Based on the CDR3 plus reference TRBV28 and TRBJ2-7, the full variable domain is DVKVTQSSRYLVKRTGEKVFLECVQDMDHENMFWYRQDPGLGLRLIYFSYDVKMKEKGDIPEGYSVSREKKERFSLILESASTNQTSMYLCASSRTLWSSYEQYFGPGTRLTVT.

CDR3 region: CASSPPGQERMAFF. In DNA form, the CDR3 reads TGTGCCAGCTCACCCCCGGGACAGGAGCGAATGGCTTTCTTT. The chain recombines TRBV18 with TRBJ1-1, with 8 bases identical to TRBD1. Germline CDR1 is KGHSH and CDR2 is LQKENI. The junction had 11 bases not matched to a gene; V was cut back by 3 bases and J by 11 bases. The length of the CDR3 is 14 residues.

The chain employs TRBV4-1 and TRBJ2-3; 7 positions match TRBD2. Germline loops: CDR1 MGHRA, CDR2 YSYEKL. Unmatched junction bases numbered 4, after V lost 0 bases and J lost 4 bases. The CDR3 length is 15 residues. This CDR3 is CASSQEGRAADTQYF. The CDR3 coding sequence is TGCGCCAGCAGCCAAGAAGGGAGGGCCGCAGATACGCAGTATTTT.

DNA for the CDR3: TGTGCCAGCAGTGAACAGGGGGCGCGGGCTGAAGCTTTCTTT. Its translation is CASSEQGARAEAFF. The chain carries TRBV2 and TRBJ1-1; 8 nucleotides line up with TRBD1. The CDR3 spans 14 residues. CDR1 and CDR2 (germline): SNHLY, FYNNEI. J was trimmed by 6 bases and V by 2 bases; bases with no gene match: 5.

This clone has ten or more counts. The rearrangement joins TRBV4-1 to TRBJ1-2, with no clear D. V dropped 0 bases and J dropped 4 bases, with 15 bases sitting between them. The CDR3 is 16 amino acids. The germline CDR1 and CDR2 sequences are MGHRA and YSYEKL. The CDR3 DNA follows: TGCGCCAGCAGCCAAGAAGGATCCGGGGAATCCTATGGCTACACCTTC. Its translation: CASSQEGSGESYGYTF.

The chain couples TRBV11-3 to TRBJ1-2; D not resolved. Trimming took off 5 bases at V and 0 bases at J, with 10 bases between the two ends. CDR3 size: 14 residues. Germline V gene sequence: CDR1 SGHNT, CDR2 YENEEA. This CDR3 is CASSPAGSNYGYTF. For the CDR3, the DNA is TGTGCCAGCAGCCCGGCGGGGTCTAACTATGGCTACACCTTC. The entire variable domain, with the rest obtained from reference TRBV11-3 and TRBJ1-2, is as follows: EAGVVQSPRYKIIEKKQPVAFWCNPISGHNTLYWYLQNLGQGPELLIRYENEEAVDDSQLPKDRFSAERLKGVDSTLKIQPAELGDSAVYLCASSPAGSNYGYTFGSGTRLTVV.

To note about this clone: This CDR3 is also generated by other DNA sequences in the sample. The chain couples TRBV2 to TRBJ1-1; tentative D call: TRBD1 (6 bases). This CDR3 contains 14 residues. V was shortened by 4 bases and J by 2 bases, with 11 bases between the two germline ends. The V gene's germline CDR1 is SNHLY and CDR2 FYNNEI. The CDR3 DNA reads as TGTGCCAGCAGTGTAGAGACAGGTAACACTGAAGCTTTCTTT. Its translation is CASSVETGNTEAFF.

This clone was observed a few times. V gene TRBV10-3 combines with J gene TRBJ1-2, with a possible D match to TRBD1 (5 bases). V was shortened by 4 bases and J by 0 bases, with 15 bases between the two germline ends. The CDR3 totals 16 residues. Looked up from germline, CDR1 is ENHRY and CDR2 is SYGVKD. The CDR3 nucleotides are TGTGCCATCAGTGTATTGCAGGGAACACCTAACTATGGCTACACCTTC. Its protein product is CAISVLQGTPNYGYTF.

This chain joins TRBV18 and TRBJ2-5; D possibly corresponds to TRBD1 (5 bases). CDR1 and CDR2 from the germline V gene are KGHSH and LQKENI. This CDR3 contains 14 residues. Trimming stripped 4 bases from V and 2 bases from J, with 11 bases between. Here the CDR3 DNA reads TGTGCCAGCTCACGTACAGACAGTCAAGAGACCCAGTACTTC. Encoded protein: CASSRTDSQETQYF.

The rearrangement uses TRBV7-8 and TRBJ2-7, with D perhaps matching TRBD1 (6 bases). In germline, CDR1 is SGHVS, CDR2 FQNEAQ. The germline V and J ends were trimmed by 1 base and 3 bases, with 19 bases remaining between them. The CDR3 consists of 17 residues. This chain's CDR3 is CASSLGVGAGVVYEQYF. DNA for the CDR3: TGTGCCAGCAGCTTAGGGGTGGGGGCAGGTGTCGTCTACGAGCAGTACTTC.

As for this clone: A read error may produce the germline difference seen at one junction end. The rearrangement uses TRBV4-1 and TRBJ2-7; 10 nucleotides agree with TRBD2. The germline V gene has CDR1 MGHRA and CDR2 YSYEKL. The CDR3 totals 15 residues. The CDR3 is CASSQVFLAGAPVNF. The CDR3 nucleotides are TGCGCCAGCAGCCAAGTTTTTCTAGCGGGAGCCCCGGTGAACTTC.

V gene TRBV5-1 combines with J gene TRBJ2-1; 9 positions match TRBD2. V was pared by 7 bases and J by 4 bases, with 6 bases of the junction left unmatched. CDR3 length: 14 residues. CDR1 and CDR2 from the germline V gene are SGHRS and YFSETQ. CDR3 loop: CASSRREGYNEQFF. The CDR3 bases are TGCGCCAGCTCCCGGCGGGAGGGGTACAATGAGCAGTTCTTC. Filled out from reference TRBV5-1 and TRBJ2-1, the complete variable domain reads KAGVTQTPRYLIKTRGQQVTLSCSPISGHRSVSWYQQTPGQGLQFLFEYFSETQRNKGNFPGRFSGRQFSNSRSEMNVSTLELGDSALYLCASSRREGYNEQFFGPGTRLTVL.

The CDR3 region has the DNA TGTGCCTGGAGCGGGCGGGAGAAAGCTGAGCAGTTCTTC. Amino acid sequence: CAWSGREKAEQFF. V and J are TRBV30 and TRBJ2-1, with 7 bases aligning to TRBD2. The CDR3 contains 13 residues. In germline, CDR1 is GTSNPN, CDR2 SVGIG (reference sequence). V lost 3 bases to trimming and J lost 9 bases; unmatched junction nucleotides: 8.

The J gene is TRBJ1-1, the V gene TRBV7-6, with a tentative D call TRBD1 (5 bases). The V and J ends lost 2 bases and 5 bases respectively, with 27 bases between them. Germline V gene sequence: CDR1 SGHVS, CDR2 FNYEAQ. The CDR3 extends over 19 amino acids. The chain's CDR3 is CASSLKGTLGEGLGTEAFF. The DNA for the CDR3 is TGTGCCAGCAGCTTAAAGGGTACGTTAGGGGAAGGTTTAGGAACTGAAGCTTTCTTT.

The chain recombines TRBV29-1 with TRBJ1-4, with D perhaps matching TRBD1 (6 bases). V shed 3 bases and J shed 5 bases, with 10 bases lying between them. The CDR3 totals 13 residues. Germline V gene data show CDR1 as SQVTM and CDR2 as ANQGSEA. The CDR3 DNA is TGCAGCGTTGACAGGGGTGCCAATGAAAAACTGTTTTTT. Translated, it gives CSVDRGANEKLFF. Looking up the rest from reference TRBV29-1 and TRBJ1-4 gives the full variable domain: SAVISQKPSRDICQRGTSLTIQCQVDSQVTMMFWYRQQPGQSLTLIATANQGSEATYESGFVIDKFPISRPNLTFSTLTVSNMSPEDSSIYLCSVDRGANEKLFFGSGTQLSVL.

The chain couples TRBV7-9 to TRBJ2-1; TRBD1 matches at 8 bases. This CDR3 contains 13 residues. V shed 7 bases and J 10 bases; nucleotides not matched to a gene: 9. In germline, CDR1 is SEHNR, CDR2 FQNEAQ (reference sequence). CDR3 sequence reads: CASTVDRVNEQFF. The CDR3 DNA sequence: TGTGCCAGCACCGTGGACAGGGTTAACGAGCAGTTCTTC.

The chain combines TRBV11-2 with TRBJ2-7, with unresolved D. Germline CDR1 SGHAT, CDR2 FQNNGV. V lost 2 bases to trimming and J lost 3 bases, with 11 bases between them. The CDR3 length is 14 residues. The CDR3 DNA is TGTGCCAGCAGCTTAAGTCAGTTCCTCTACGAGCAGTACTTC. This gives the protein CASSLSQFLYEQYF.

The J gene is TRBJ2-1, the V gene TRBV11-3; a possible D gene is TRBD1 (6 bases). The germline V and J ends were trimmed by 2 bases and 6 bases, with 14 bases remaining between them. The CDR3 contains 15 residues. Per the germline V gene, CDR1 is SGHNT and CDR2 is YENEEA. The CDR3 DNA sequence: TGTGCCAGCAGCTTAACAGGGATCAACTTCAATGAGCAGTTCTTC. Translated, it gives CASSLTGINFNEQFF.

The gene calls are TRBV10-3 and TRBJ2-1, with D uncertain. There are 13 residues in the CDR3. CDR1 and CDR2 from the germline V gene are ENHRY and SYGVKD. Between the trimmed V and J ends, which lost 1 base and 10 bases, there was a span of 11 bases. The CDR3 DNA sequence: TGTGCCATCAGTGAGTACCCGTTGCGAGAGCAGTTCTTC. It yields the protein CAISEYPLREQFF.

CDR3 amino acids: CASSLDSTNTGELFF. The CDR3 coding sequence is TGTGCCAGCAGCTTGGACAGCACGAACACCGGGGAGCTGTTTTTT. The chain joins TRBV5-4 to TRBJ2-2; D is unresolved. Trimming shortened V by 0 bases and J by 0 bases, and 6 bases separated the two germline ends. Per germline, CDR1 SGHNT and CDR2 YYREEE (reference sequence). This CDR3 region has 15 residues.

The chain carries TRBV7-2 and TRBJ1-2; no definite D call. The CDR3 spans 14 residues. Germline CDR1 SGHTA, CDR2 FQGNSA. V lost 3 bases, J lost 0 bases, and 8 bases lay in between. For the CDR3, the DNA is TGTGCCAGCAGCTTGTCACTAGCTAACTATGGCTACACCTTC. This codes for CASSLSLANYGYTF.